This T cell receptor beta chain appears in the sequencing data of a study of shared clonotypes between healthy human individuals. Study-wide context: Every donor yielded three CD4 naive, three CD4 memory, two CD8 naive and one CD8 memory plate. Study-level points and caveats: It was the non-shared clonotypes that had lower generation probabilities than clonotypes shared by all four donors. Sorted-subset sequencing, rarefaction showed, was incomplete despite large depth.

To note about this clone: Antigen: not known. Other DNA sequences in the sample encode the same CDR3.

Data came from immunoSEQ multiplex PCR; TCRdb stores just in-frame clones and leaves some out. Of over a million clones in the sample, roughly 74% were seen once. The germline CDR1 and CDR2 sequences are SGHRS and YFSETQ. This CDR3 region has 17 residues. Trimming took off 0 bases at V and 0 bases at J, with 13 bases between the two ends. This TCR was sampled from a man between 18 and 29 years old in good health. Some clones in this sample may be carry-over from other donors' samples. The source material was memory CD4+ T cells from PBMCs. Sample subset: CD45RA-negative fraction. V gene TRBV5-1 combines with J gene TRBJ2-4; D uncertain. DNA of the CDR3: TGCGCCAGCAGCTTGGCCGGGCAGATCTTAGCCAAAAACATTCAGTACTTC. The encoded protein is CASSLAGQILAKNIQYF.